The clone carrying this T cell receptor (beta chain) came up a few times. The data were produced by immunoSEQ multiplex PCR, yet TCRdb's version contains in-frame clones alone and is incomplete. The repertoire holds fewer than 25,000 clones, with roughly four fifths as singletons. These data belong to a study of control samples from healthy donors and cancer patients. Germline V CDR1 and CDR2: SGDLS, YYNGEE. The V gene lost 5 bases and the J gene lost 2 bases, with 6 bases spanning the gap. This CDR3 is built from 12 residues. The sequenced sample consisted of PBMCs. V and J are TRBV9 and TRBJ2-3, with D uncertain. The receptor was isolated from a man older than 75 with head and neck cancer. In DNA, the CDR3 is TGTGCCAGCAGGGGTCCCACAGATACGCAGTATTTT. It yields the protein CASRGPTDTQYF.